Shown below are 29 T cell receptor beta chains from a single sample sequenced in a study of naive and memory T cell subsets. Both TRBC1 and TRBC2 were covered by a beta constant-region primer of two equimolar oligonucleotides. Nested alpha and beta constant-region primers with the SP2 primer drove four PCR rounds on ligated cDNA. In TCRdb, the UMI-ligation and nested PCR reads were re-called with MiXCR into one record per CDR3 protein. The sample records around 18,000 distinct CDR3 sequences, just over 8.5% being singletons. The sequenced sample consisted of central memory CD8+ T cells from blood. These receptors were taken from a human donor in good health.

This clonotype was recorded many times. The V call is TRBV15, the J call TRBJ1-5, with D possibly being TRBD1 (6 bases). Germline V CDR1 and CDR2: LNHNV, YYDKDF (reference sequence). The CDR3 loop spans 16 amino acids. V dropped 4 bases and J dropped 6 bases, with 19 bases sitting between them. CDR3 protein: CATSTNWGALGQPQHF. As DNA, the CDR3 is TGTGCCACCAGCACCAACTGGGGGGCGCTGGGTCAGCCCCAGCATTTT.

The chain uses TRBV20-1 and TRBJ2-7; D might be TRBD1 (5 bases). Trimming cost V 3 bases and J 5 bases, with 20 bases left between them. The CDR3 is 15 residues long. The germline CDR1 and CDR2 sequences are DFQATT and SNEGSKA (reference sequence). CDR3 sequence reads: CSARPWTRDSHEQYF. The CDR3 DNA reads TGCAGTGCTAGGCCCTGGACACGTGATAGCCACGAGCAGTACTTC.

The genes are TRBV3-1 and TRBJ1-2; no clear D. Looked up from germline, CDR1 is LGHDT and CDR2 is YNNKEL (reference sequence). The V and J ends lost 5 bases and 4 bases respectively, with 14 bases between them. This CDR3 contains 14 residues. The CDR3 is CASSEITVGYGYTF. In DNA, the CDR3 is TGTGCCAGCAGCGAAATCACAGTGGGCTATGGCTACACCTTC.

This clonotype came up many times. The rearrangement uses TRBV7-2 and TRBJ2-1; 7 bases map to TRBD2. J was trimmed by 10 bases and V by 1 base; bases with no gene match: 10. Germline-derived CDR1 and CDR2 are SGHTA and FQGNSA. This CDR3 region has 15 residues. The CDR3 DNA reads TGTGCCAGCAGCTTAGGGGGAGGGTCGCAATGGGAGCAGTTCTTC. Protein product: CASSLGGGSQWEQFF.

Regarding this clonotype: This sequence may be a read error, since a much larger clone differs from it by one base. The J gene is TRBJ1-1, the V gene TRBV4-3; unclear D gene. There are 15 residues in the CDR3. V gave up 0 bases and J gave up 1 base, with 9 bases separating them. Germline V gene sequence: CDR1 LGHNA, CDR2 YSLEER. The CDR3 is CASSQEPGWNTEAFF. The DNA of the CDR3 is TGCGCCAGCAGCCAAGAACCCGGGTGGAACACTGAAGCTTTCTTT.

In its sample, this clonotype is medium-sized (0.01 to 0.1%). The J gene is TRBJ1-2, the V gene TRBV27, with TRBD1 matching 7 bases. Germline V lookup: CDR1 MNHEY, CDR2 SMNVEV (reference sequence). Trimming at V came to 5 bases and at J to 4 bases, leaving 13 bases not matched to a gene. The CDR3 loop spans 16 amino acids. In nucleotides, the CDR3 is TGTGCCAGCAGTCCAAACCTCGGACAGGAGCGCTATGGCTACACCTTC. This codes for CASSPNLGQERYGYTF.

This CDR3 reads CSARARESVIQYF. The CDR3 DNA sequence: TGCAGTGCTAGAGCCAGAGAGTCGGTCATTCAGTACTTC. The gene calls are TRBV20-1 and TRBJ2-4, with unresolved D. In germline, CDR1 is DFQATT, CDR2 SNEGSKA (reference sequence). Trimming took off 1 base at V and 9 bases at J, with 13 bases between the two ends. The CDR3 sequence is 13 residues long.

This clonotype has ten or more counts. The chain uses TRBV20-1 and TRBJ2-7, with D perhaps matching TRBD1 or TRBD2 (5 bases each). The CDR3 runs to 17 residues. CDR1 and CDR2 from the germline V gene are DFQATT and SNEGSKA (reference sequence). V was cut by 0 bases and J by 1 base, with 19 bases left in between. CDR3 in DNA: TGCAGTGCTAGAGATGTGGGACCCGACACCCAGTCCTACGAGCAGTACTTC. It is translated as CSARDVGPDTQSYEQYF.

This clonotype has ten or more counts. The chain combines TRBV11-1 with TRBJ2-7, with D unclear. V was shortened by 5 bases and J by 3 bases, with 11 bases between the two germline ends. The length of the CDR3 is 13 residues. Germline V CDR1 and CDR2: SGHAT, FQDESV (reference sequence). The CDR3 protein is CASSPRGYYEQYF. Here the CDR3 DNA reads TGTGCCAGCAGCCCCCGCGGCTACTACGAGCAGTACTTC.

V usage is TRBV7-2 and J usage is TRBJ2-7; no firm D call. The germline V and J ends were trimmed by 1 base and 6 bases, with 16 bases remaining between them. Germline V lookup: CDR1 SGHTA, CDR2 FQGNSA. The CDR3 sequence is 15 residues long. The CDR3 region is CASSLVVTPMPEQYF. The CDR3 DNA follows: TGTGCCAGCAGCTTAGTCGTTACCCCAATGCCCGAGCAGTACTTC.

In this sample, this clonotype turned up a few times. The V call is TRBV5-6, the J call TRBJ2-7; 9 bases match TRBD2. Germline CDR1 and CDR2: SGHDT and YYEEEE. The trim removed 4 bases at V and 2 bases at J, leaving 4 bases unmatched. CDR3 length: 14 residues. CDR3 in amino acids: CASSRGLAAYEQYF. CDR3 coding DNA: TGTGCCAGCAGCCGGGGACTAGCAGCCTACGAGCAGTACTTC.

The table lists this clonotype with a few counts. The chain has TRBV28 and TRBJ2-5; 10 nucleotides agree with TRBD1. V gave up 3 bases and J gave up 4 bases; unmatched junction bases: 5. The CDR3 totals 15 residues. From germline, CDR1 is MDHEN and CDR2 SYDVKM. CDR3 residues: CASSFGGTGVETQYF. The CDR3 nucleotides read TGTGCCAGCAGTTTTGGGGGGACAGGGGTAGAGACCCAGTACTTC. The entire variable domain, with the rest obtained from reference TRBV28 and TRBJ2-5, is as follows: DVKVTQSSRYLVKRTGEKVFLECVQDMDHENMFWYRQDPGLGLRLIYFSYDVKMKEKGDIPEGYSVSREKKERFSLILESASTNQTSMYLCASSFGGTGVETQYFGPGTRLLVL.

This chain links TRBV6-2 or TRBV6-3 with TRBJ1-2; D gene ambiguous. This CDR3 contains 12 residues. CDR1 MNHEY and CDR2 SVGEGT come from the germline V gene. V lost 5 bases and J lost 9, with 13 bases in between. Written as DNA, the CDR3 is TGTGCCAGCAGTACTGGAGGTGGGAGCTACACCTTC. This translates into CASSTGGGSYTF.

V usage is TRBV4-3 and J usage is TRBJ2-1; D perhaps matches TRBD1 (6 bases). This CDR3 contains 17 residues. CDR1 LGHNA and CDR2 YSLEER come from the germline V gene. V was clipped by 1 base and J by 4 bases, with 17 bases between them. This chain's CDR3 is CASSQVGGSWGYNEQFF. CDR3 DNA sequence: TGCGCCAGCAGCCAAGTTGGGGGCAGCTGGGGGTACAATGAGCAGTTCTTC.

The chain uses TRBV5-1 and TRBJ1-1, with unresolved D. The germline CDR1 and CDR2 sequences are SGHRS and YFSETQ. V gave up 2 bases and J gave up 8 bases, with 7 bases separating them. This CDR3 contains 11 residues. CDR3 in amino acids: CASSFGREAFF. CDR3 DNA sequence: TGCGCCAGCAGCTTTGGCAGAGAAGCTTTCTTT.

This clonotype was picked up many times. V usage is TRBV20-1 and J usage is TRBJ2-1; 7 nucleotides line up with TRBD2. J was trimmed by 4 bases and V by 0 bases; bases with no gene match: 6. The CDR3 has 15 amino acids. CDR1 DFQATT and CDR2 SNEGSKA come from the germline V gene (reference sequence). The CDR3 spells CSARDLGTNYNEQFF. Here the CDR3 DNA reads TGCAGTGCTAGAGACCTCGGGACTAATTACAATGAGCAGTTCTTC.

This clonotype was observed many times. The CDR3 nucleotides are TGTGCCAGCAGCATCGGACTAGCGGACACCTACGAGCAGTACTTC. It codes for CASSIGLADTYEQYF. The chain carries TRBV7-2 and TRBJ2-7, with 10 bases aligning to TRBD2. The V gene end was trimmed by 5 bases and the J gene end by 2 bases; junction bases not matched to a gene: 6. CDR3 length: 15 residues. Germline V gives CDR1 SGHTA, CDR2 FQGNSA.

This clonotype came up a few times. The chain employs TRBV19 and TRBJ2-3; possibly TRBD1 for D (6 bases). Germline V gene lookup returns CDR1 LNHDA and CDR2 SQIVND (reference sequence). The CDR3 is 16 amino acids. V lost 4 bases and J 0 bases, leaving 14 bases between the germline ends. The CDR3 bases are TGTGCCAGTAGTAATGGACAGACGACTAGCACAGATACGCAGTATTTT. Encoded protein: CASSNGQTTSTDTQYF. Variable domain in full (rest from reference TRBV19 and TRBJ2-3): DGGITQSPKYLFRKEGQNVTLSCEQNLNHDAMYWYRQDPGQGLRLIYYSQIVNDFQKGDIAEGYSVSREKKESFPLTVTSAQKNPTAFYLCASSNGQTTSTDTQYFGPGTRLTVL.

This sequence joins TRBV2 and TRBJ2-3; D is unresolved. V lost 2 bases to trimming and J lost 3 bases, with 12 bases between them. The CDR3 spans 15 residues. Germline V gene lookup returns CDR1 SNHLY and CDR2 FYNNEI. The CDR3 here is CASSERIVPTDTQYF. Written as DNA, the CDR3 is TGTGCCAGCAGTGAAAGAATAGTTCCGACAGATACGCAGTATTTT.

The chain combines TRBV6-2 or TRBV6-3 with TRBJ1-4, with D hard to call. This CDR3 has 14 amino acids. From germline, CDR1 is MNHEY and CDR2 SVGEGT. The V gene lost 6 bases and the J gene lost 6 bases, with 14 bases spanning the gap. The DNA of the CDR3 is TGTGCCAGCAGCCTGGACCGGGAGGATGAAAAACTGTTTTTT. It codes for CASSLDREDEKLFF.

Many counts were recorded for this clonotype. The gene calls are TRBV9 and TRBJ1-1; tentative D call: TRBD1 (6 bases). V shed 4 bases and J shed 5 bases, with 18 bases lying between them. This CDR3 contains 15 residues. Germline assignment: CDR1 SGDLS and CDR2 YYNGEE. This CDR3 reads CASSPSGGVGTEAFF. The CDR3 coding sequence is TGTGCCAGCAGCCCCAGCGGGGGCGTTGGGACTGAAGCTTTCTTT.

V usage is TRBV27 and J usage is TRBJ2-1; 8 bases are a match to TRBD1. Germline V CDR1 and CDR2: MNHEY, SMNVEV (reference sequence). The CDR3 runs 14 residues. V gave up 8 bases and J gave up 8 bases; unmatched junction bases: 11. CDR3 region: CASATGASIDEQFF. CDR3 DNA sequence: TGTGCCAGCGCGACAGGGGCCTCTATCGATGAGCAGTTCTTC.

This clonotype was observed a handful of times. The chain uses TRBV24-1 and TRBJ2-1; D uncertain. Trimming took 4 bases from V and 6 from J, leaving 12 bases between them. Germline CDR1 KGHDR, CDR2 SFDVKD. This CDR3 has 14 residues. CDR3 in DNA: TGTGCCACCAGTGACCTCACCGGGTCCAATGAGCAGTTCTTC. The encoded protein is CATSDLTGSNEQFF.

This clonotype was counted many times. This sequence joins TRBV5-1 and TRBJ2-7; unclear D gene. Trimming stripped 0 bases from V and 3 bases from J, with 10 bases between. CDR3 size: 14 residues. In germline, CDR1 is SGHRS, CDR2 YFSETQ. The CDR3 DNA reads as TGCGCCAGCAGCTTGGATCCAGCCGGCTACGAGCAGTACTTC. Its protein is CASSLDPAGYEQYF.

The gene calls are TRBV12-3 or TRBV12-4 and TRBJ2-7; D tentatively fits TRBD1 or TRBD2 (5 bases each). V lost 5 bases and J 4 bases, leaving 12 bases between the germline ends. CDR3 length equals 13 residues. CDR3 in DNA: TGTGCCAGCAGTAGAGGGCCAGGGTACGAGCAGTACTTC. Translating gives CASSRGPGYEQYF.

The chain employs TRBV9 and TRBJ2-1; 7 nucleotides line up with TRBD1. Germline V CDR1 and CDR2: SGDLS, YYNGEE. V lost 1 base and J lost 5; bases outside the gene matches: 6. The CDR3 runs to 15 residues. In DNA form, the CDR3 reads TGTGCCAGCAGCGTACAGGGGGAGTGGAACAATGAGCAGTTCTTC. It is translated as CASSVQGEWNNEQFF.

CDR3 coding DNA: TGTGCCATCAGTGTAAGTGGGGCGTCCGACAATGAGCAGTTCTTC. Its translation is CAISVSGASDNEQFF. The chain is built from TRBV10-3 and TRBJ2-1, with a weak D call TRBD1 (5 bases). The CDR3 consists of 15 residues. V lost 4 bases to trimming and J lost 5 bases, with 15 bases between them. The germline CDR1 and CDR2 sequences are ENHRY and SYGVKD.

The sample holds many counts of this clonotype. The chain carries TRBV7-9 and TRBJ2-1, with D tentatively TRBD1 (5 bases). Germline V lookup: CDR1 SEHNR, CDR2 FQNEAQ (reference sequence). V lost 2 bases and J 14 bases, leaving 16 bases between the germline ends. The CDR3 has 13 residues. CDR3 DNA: TGTGCCAGCAGCTTAAGGGGCACTATAGGGGAGTTCTTC. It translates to CASSLRGTIGEFF.

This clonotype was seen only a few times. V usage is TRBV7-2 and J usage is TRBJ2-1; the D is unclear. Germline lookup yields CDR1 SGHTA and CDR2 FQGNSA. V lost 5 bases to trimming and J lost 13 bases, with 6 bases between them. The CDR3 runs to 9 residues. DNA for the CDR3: TGTGCCAGCAGCCCCGGTCAGTTCTTC. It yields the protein CASSPGQFF.